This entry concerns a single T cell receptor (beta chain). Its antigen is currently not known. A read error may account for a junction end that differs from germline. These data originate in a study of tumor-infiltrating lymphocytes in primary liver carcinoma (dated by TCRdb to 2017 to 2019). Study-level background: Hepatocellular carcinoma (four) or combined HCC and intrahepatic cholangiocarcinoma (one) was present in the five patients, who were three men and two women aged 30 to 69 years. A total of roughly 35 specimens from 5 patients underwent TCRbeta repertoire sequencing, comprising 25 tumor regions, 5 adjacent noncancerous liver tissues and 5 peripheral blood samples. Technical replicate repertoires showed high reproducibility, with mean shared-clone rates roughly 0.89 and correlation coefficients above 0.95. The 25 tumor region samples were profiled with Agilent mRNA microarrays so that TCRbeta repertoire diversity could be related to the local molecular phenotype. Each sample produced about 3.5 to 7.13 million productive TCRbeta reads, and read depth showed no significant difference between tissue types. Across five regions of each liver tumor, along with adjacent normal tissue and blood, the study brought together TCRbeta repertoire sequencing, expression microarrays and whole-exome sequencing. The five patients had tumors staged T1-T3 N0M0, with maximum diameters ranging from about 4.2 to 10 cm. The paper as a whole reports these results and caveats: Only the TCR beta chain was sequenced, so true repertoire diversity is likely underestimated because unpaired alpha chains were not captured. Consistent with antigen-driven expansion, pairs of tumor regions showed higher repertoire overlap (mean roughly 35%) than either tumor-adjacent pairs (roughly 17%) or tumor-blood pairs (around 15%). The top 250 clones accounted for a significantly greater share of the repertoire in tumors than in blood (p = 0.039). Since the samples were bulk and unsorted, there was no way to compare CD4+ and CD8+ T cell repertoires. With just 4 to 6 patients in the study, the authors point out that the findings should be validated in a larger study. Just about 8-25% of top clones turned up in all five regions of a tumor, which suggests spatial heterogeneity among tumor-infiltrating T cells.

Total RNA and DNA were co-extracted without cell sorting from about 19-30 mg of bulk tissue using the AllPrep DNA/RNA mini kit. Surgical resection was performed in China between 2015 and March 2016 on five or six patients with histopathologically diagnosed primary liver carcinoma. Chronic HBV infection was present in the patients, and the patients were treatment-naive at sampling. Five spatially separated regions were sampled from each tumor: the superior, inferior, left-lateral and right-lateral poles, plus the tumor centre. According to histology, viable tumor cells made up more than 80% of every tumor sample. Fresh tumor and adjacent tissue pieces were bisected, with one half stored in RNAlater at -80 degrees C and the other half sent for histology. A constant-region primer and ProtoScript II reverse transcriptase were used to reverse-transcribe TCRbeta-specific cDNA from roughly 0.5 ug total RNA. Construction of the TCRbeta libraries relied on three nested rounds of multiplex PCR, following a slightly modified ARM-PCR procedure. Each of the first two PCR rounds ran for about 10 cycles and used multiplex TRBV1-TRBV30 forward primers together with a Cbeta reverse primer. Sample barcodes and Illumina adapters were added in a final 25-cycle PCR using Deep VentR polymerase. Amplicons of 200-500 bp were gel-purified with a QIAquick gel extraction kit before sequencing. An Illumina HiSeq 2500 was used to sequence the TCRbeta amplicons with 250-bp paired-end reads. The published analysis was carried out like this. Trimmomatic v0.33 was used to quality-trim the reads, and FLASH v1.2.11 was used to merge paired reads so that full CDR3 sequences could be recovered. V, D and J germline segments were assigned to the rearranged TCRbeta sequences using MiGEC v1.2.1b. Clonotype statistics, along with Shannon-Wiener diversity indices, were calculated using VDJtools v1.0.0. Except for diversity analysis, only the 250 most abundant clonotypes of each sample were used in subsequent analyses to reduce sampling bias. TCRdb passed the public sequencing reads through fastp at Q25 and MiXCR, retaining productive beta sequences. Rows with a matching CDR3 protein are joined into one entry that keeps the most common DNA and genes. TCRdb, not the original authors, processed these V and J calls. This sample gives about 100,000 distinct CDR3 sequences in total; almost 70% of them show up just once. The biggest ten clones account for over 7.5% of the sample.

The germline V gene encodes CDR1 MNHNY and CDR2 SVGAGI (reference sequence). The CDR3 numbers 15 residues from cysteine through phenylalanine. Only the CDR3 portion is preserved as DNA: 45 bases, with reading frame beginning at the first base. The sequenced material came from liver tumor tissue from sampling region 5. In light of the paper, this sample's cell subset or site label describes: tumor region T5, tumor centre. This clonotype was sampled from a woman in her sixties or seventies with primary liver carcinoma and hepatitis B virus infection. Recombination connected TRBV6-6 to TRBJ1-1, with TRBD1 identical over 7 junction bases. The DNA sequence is TGTGCCAGCAGTTACCCGCAATCCGGGACAGCGAGAGCTTCCTTT. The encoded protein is CASSYPQSGTARASF.